This T cell receptor (beta chain) emerged from a study of radiotherapy plus CTLA-4 blockade in lung cancer. With V trimmed by 5 bases and J by 2 bases, 5 bases remained unmatched. Germline V gene lookup returns CDR1 KGHSH and CDR2 LQKENI. CDR3 length: 15 residues. Measured with immunoSEQ multiplex PCR; TCRdb has only the in-frame clones, and not every one. In the table there are about 45,000 clones, roughly four fifths of which are singletons. This receptor was obtained from a human donor with non-small cell lung cancer who had a complete response to radiotherapy plus ipilimumab. This rearrangement joins TRBV18 to TRBJ2-7, with TRBD2 matching over 11 bases. The source was peripheral blood, collected from a patient treated with radiotherapy plus ipilimumab. In DNA, the CDR3 is TGTGCCAGCTCAAGGACTAGCGGGCAAACCTACGAGCAGTACTTC. This translates into CASSRTSGQTYEQYF.